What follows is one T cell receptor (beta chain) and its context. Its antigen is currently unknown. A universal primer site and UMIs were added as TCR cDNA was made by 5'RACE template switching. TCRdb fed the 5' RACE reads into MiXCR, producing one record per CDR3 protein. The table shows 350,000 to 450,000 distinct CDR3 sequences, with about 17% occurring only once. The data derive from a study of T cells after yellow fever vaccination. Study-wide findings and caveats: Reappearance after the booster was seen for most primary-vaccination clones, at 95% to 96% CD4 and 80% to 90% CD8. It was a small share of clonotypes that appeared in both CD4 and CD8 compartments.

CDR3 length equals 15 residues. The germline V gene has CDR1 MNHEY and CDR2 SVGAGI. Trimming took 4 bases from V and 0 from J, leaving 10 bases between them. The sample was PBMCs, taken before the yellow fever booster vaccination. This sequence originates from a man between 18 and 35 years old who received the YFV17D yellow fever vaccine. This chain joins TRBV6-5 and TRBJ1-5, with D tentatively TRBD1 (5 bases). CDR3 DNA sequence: TGTGCCAGCAGTTCCCACGACAGTAGCAATCAGCCCCAGCATTTT. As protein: CASSSHDSSNQPQHF.